The T cell receptor beta chain described here comes from a study of blood T cells in healthy people across ages. Overall study results and limits: Fewer expanded clones and more diversity marked long-lived versus aged donors.

Alongside a J-beta primer mix, a sample-barcoded 5' primer served in a second PCR lasting about 6 to 11 cycles. TCRdb analysed the 5' RACE reads with MiXCR anew, one entry per CDR3 protein. The sample has 1.5 million to 2 million distinct CDR3 sequences; roughly 49% are singletons. The J segment lost 8 bases and the V segment lost 6 bases, leaving 16 bases of the junction unmatched. Germline lookup yields CDR1 MNHNS and CDR2 SASEGT. The CDR3 runs to 16 residues. As to this clonotype: Antigen specificity is unknown.

The origin of this receptor is a woman aged 40 to 55 in good health. The material sequenced was blood. The chain is built from TRBV6-1 and TRBJ2-1; 7 bases fit TRBD2. The CDR3 DNA follows: TGTGCCAGCAGGAGAGCGGGACGAGCGGGGAAGTATGAGCAGTTCTTC. The encoded protein is CASRRAGRAGKYEQFF.